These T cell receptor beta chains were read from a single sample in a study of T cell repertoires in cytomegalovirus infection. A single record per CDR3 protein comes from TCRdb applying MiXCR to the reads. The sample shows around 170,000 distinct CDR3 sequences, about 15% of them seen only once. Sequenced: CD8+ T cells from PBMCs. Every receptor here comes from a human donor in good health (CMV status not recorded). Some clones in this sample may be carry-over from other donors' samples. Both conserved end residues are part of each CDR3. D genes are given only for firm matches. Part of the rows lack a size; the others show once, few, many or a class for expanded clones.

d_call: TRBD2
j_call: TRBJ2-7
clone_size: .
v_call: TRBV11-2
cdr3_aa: CASSFSGRTDEQYF
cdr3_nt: TGTGCCAGCAGCTTTAGCGGGAGAACCGACGAGCAGTACTTC

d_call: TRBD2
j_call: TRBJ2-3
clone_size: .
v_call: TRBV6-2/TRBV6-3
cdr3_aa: CASSYVAGGFTDTQYF
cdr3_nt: TGTGCCAGCAGTTACGTGGCGGGGGGGTTTACAGATACGCAGTATTTT

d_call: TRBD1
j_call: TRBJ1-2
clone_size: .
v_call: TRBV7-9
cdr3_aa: CASSIRQGVNGYTF
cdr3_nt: TGTGCCAGCAGCATCCGACAGGGCGTGAATGGCTACACCTTC

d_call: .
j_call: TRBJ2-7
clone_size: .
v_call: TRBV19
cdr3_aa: CASTNSIIGEQYF
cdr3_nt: TGTGCCAGTACCAACTCGATAATCGGGGAGCAGTACTTC

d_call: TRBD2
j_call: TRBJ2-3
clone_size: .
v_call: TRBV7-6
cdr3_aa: CASSLRTSGIADTQYF
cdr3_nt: TGTGCCAGCAGCCTGCGGACTAGCGGGATCGCAGATACGCAGTATTTT

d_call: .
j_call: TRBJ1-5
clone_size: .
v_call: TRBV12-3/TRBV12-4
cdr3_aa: CASSRRQDLMPQHF
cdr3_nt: TGTGCCAGCAGCCGAAGACAGGACCTAATGCCCCAGCATTTT

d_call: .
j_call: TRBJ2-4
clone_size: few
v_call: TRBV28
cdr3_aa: CASSPWRGTKNIQYF
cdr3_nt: TGTGCCAGCAGTCCTTGGAGGGGTACTAAAAACATTCAGTACTTC

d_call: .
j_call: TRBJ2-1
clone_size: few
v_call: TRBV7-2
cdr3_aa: CASRWPGEAGSYEQFF
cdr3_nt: TGTGCCAGCAGGTGGCCCGGGGAGGCGGGGTCATATGAGCAGTTCTTC

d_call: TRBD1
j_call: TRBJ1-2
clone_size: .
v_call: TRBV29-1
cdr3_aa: CSVHSTGTDYGYTF
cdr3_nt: TGCAGCGTCCATTCGACAGGGACCGACTATGGCTACACCTTC

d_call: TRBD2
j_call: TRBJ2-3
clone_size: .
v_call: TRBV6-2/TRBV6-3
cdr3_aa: CASTYPTSGIRSDTQYF
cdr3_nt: TGTGCCAGCACCTACCCGACTAGCGGAATCCGGTCGGATACGCAGTATTTT

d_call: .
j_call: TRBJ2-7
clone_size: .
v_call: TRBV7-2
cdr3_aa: CASSLAGIHEQYF
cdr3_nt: TGTGCCAGCAGCTTAGCGGGGATACACGAGCAGTACTTC

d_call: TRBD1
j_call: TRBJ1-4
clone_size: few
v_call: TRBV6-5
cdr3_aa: CASSYRQGSINEKLFF
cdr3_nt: TGTGCCAGCAGTTACCGACAGGGGTCCATTAATGAAAAACTGTTTTTT

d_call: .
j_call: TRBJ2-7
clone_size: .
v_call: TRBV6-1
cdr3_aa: CASSPRGGHHEQYF
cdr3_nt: TGTGCCAGCAGTCCCAGGGGGGGCCATCACGAGCAGTACTTC

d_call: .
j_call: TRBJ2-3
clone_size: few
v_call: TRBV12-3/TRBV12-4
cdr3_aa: CASTPSPSTDTQYF
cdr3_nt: TGTGCCAGCACCCCCTCACCGAGCACAGATACGCAGTATTTT

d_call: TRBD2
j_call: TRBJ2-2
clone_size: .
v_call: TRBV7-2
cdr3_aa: CASSLPQRGAGELFF
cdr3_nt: TGTGCCAGCAGCCTGCCCCAGCGGGGCGCCGGGGAGCTGTTTTTT

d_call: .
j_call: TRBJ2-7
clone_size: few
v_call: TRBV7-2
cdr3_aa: CASTLEDRPYEQYF
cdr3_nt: TGTGCCAGCACCTTAGAGGACAGACCCTACGAGCAGTACTTC

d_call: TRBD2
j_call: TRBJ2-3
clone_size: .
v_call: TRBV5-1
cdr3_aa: CASSFQGLAPDTQYF
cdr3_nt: TGCGCCAGCAGCTTTCAGGGACTAGCGCCAGATACGCAGTATTTT

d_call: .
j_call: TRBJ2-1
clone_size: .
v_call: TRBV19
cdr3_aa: CASSMSAVHFF
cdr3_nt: TGTGCCAGTAGTATGTCGGCGGTGCATTTCTTC

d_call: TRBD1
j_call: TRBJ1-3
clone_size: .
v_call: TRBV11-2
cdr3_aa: CASSLEGTGSGNTIYF
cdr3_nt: TGTGCCAGCAGCTTAGAAGGGACAGGCTCTGGAAACACCATATATTTT

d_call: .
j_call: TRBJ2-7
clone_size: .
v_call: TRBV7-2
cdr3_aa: CASSLLAETYEQYF
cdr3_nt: TGTGCCAGCAGCTTATTAGCGGAGACATACGAGCAGTACTTC

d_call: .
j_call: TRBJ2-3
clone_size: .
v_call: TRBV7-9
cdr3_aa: CASSPHVGVTDTQYF
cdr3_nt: TGTGCCAGCAGCCCACACGTAGGGGTCACAGATACGCAGTATTTT

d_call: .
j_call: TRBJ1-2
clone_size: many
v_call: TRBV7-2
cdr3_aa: CASSPTHYGYTF
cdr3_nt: TGTGCCAGCAGCCCAACGCACTATGGCTACACCTTC

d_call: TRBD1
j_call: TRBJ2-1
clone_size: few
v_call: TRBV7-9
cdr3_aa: CASSLAHRTGDHEQFF
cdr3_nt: TGTGCCAGCAGCTTAGCGCACAGGACAGGGGACCATGAGCAGTTCTTC

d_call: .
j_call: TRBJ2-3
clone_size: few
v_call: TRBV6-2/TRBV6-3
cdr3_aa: CASSFDRSSTDTQYF
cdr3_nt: TGTGCCAGCAGCTTTGACAGATCTAGCACAGATACGCAGTATTTT

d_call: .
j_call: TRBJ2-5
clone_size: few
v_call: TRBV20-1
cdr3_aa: CSAILEGRETQYF
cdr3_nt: TGCAGTGCTATCCTCGAGGGGCGAGAGACCCAGTACTTC

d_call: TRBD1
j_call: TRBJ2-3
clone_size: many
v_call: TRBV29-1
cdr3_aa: CSHRRGQDLLDTQYF
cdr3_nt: TGCAGTCATAGAAGGGGACAGGATCTGTTAGATACGCAGTATTTT

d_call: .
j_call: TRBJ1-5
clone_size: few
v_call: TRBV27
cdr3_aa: CASSNYSNQPQHF
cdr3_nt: TGTGCCAGCAGTAACTATAGCAATCAGCCCCAGCATTTT

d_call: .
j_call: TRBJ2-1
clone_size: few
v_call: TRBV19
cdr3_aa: CASSARDSDGDEQFF
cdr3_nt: TGTGCCAGTAGTGCCCGGGACTCCGATGGGGATGAGCAGTTCTTC

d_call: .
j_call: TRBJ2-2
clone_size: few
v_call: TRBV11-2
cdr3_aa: CASSSGWELFF
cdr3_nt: TGTGCCAGCAGCTCGGGGTGGGAGCTGTTTTTT

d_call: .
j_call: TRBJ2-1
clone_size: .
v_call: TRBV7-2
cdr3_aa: CASSTTARLGRDEQFF
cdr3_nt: TGTGCCAGCAGCACCACGGCCCGACTGGGACGGGATGAGCAGTTCTTC

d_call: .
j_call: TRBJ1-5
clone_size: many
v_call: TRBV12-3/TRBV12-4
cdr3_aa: CASSLEGPNQPQHF
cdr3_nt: TGTGCCAGCAGTTTAGAAGGTCCCAATCAGCCCCAGCATTTT

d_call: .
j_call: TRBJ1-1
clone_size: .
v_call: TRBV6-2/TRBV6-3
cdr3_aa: CASESSEGPEAFF
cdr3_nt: TGTGCCAGCGAATCGTCAGAGGGTCCTGAAGCTTTCTTT

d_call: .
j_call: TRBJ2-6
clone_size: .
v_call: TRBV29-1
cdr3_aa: CSVEDPGQKPSGANVLTF
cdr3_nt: TGCAGCGTCGAAGACCCGGGACAAAAACCGTCTGGGGCCAACGTCCTGACTTTC

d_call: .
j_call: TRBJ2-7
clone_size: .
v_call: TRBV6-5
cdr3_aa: CASSSEGGGSPYEQYF
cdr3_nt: TGTGCCAGCAGTTCGGAAGGAGGAGGGTCTCCCTACGAGCAGTACTTC

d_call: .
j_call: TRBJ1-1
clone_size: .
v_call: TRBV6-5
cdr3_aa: CASSLSGPNPNTEAFF
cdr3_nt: TGTGCCAGCAGTCTATCGGGACCGAACCCGAACACTGAAGCTTTCTTT

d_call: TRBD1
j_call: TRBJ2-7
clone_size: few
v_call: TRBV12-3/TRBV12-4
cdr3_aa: CASSLGQATYEQYF
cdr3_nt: TGTGCCAGCAGCTTGGGACAGGCGACCTACGAGCAGTACTTC

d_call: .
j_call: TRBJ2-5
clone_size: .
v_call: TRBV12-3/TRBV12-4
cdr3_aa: CASKPRGARRETQYF
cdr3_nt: TGTGCCAGCAAACCTAGGGGCGCCCGCCGGGAGACCCAGTACTTC

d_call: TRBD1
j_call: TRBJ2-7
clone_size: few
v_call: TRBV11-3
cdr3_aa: CASSWQTGSIYEQYF
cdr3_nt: TGTGCCAGCAGCTGGCAGACAGGGAGTATTTACGAGCAGTACTTC

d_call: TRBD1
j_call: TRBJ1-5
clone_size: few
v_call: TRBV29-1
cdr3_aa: CSVGQGNSNQPQHF
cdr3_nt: TGCAGCGTAGGACAGGGGAATAGCAATCAGCCCCAGCATTTT

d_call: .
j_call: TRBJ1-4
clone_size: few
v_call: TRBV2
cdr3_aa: CASMRAEGEKLFF
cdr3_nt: TGTGCCAGCATGCGAGCTGAGGGTGAAAAACTGTTTTTT

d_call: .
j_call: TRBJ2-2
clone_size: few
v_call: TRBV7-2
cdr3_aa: CASSFTGTLYSQTGELFF
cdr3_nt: TGTGCCAGCAGCTTCACCGGGACATTGTACTCTCAAACCGGGGAGCTGTTTTTT

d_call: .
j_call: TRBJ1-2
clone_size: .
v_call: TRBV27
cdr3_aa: CASSSRTDNYGYTF
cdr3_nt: TGTGCCAGCAGTTCGAGGACAGACAACTATGGCTACACCTTC

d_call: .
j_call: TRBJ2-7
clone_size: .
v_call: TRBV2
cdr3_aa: CASSSRSTYEQYF
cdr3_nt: TGTGCCAGCAGTAGTAGATCAACCTACGAGCAGTACTTC

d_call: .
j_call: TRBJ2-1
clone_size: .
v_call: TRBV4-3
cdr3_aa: CASSQGAVYYNEQFF
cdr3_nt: TGCGCCAGCAGCCAAGGGGCAGTTTATTATAATGAGCAGTTCTTC

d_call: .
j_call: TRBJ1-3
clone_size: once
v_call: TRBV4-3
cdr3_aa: CASSQGRQIGNTIYF
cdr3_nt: TGCGCCAGCAGCCAAGGAAGACAGATTGGAAACACCATATATTTT

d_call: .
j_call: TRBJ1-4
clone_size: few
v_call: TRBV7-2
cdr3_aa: CASSLGESNEKLFF
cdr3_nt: TGTGCCAGCAGCTTGGGGGAATCTAATGAAAAACTGTTTTTT

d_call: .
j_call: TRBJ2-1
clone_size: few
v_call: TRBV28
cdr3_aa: CASSFPRSGDSYNEQFF
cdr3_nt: TGTGCCAGCAGTTTCCCCCGCTCGGGCGACTCCTACAATGAGCAGTTCTTC

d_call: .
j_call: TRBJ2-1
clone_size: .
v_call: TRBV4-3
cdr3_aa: CASSQLEKGSNEQFF
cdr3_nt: TGCGCCAGCAGCCAGTTGGAGAAGGGTAGCAATGAGCAGTTCTTC

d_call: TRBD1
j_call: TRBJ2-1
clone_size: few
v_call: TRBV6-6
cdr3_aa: CASSDAVTGDSYNEQFF
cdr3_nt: TGTGCCAGCAGTGATGCCGTAACAGGGGACTCCTACAATGAGCAGTTCTTC

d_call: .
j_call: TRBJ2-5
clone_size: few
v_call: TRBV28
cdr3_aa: CASSLSIRTVFQETQYF
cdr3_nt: TGTGCCAGCAGTTTATCCATCCGGACAGTTTTCCAAGAGACCCAGTACTTC

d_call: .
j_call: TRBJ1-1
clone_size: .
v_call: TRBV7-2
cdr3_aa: CASSLATVEAFF
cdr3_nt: TGTGCCAGCAGCTTAGCGACAGTCGAAGCTTTCTTT

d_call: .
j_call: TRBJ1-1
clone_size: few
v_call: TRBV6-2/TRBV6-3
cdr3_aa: CASSRVAMNTEAFF
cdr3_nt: TGTGCCAGCAGCAGGGTTGCCATGAACACTGAAGCTTTCTTT

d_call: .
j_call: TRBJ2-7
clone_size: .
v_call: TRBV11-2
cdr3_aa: CASSSLSRYEQYF
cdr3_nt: TGTGCCAGCAGCAGCTTATCACGCTACGAGCAGTACTTC

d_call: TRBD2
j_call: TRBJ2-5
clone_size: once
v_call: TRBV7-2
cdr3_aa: CASSPAGGKTQYF
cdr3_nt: TGTGCCAGCAGCCCGGCGGGGGGCAAGACCCAGTACTTC

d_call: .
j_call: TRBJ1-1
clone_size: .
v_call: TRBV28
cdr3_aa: CASSLWGSRDTEAFF
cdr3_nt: TGTGCCAGCAGTTTATGGGGGAGTAGGGACACTGAAGCTTTCTTT

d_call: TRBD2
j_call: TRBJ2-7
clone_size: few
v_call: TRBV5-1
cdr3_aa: CASSLGTSGTSYEQYF
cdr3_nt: TGCGCCAGCAGCTTAGGGACTAGCGGGACCTCCTACGAGCAGTACTTC

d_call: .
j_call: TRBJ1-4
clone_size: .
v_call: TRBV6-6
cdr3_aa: CASTPRKLPTNEKLFF
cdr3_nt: TGTGCCAGCACCCCGAGGAAGCTCCCAACTAATGAAAAACTGTTTTTT

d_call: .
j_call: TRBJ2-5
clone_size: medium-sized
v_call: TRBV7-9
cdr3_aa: CASSPGLQETQYF
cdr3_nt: TGTGCCAGCAGTCCGGGACTTCAAGAGACCCAGTACTTC

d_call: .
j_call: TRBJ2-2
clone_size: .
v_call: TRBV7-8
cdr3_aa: CASMTNTGELFF
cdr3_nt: TGTGCCAGCATGACGAACACCGGGGAGCTGTTTTTT